This T cell receptor beta chain is from a study of breast tumors, draining lymph nodes, adjacent tissues. Samples came from axillary lymph nodes draining the breast cancer. This CDR3 spans 14 amino acids. V lost 6 bases to trimming and J lost 8 bases; unmatched junction nucleotides: 9. Per the germline V gene, CDR1 is WSHSY and CDR2 is SAAADI. TCRdb analysed the multiplex PCR reads with MiXCR anew, one entry per CDR3 protein. This sample carries about 100,000 distinct CDR3 sequences, about 20% of them seen once, and the ten largest clones take around 1.2%. This clonotype has a count of ten or more. The sequence came from a female donor with breast cancer. Some clones in this sample may be carry-over from other donors' samples. The sequencing sample was made of axillary lymph node tissue. V gene TRBV10-2 combines with J gene TRBJ2-1; 8 nucleotides line up with TRBD2. The CDR3 is CASRYGSGTYEQFF. DNA for the CDR3: TGCGCCAGCAGATATGGTAGCGGGACGTATGAGCAGTTCTTC.